The 11 T cell receptor beta chains below come from one sample, sequenced in a study of cytomegalovirus exposure and HLA in healthy donors. Assay used: immunoSEQ multiplex PCR; TCRdb lists only in-frame clones, some missing. This sample carries 150,000 to 200,000 clones, 86% of them seen once, and the ten largest clones take 7.2%. Sequences were obtained from PBMCs. The origin of the receptors is a man in his thirties or forties in good health and CMV-seropositive.

As to this clone: Within the sample, other DNA sequences also encode this same CDR3. The CDR3 sequence: CASSFGETQYF. The CDR3 nucleotides are TGTGCCAGCAGCTTCGGAGAGACCCAGTACTTC. The rearrangement links TRBV5-4 to TRBJ2-5; D ambiguous. Looked up from germline, CDR1 is SGHNT and CDR2 is YYREEE (reference sequence). The CDR3 covers 11 residues. Trimming removed 2 bases from V and 4 bases from J, with 3 bases in between.

This chain uses TRBV6-5 with TRBJ2-7, with 8 positions matching TRBD2. V trimming: 6 bases; J trimming: 4 bases; junction bases outside the gene matches: 11. This CDR3 is built from 15 residues. Germline CDR1 is MNHEY and CDR2 is SVGAGI. CDR3 region: CASRRGDVSRYEQYF. In nucleotides, the CDR3 is TGTGCCAGCAGGCGGGGGGACGTCTCCAGGTACGAGCAGTACTTC.

The chain couples TRBV20-1 to TRBJ2-3; 12 nucleotides line up with TRBD2. Trimming took 7 bases from V and 11 from J; bases not matched to a gene: 4. Germline V gives CDR1 DFQATT, CDR2 SNEGSKA (reference sequence). The CDR3 length is 11 residues. The DNA for the CDR3 is TGCAGTGGGACTAGCGGGGACGGGCAGTATTTT. It codes for CSGTSGDGQYF.

CDR3 sequence: CASSQGAERGSNQPQHF. CDR3 DNA sequence: TGCGCCAGCAGCCAAGGAGCGGAGCGTGGTAGCAATCAGCCCCAGCATTTT. The chain combines TRBV4-3 with TRBJ1-5; D is undetermined. This CDR3 comprises 17 residues. CDR1 is LGHNA, CDR2 YSLEER, per germline. V lost 1 base, J lost 0 bases, and 13 bases lay in between.

The V call is TRBV15, the J call TRBJ2-3; 7 nucleotides agree with TRBD1. This CDR3 contains 14 residues. V shed 2 bases and J 5 bases; nucleotides not matched to a gene: 4. Germline CDR1 LNHNV, CDR2 YYDKDF (reference sequence). The CDR3: CATSRLAGGDTQYF. In DNA form, the CDR3 reads TGTGCCACCAGCAGATTGGCAGGGGGAGATACGCAGTATTTT.

V gene TRBV27 combines with J gene TRBJ2-1; 13 bases match TRBD2. The J segment lost 8 bases and the V segment lost 5 bases, leaving 6 bases of the junction unmatched. Germline V gives CDR1 MNHEY, CDR2 SMNVEV (reference sequence). This CDR3 contains 15 residues. CDR3 sequence: CASSPGLAGAYEQFF. Here the CDR3 DNA reads TGTGCCAGCAGTCCCGGACTAGCGGGAGCGTATGAGCAGTTCTTC.

This clone has a handful of counts. The chain couples TRBV5-4 to TRBJ1-3; TRBD1 agrees at 7 bases. Germline V lookup: CDR1 SGHNT, CDR2 YYREEE (reference sequence). The CDR3 length is 16 residues. V shed 6 bases, J shed 0 bases, and the junction held 9 bases outside the gene matches. CDR3 nucleotides: TGTGCCAGCAAGCCACAGGGGACGCTCTCTGGAAACACCATATATTTT. Encoded protein: CASKPQGTLSGNTIYF.

The CDR3 coding sequence is TGTGCCAGCAGCCGCTCTGTTGAGCAGTTCTTC. Protein product: CASSRSVEQFF. V gene TRBV5-4 combines with J gene TRBJ2-1; D is ambiguous. Germline CDR1 reads SGHNT; CDR2 reads YYREEE (reference sequence). Trimming cost V 4 bases and J 9 bases, with 8 bases left between them. The CDR3 contains 11 residues.

The V call is TRBV6-5, the J call TRBJ2-7, with D unclear. V was shortened by 0 bases and J by 6 bases, with 9 bases between the two germline ends. From germline, CDR1 is MNHEY and CDR2 SVGAGI. This CDR3 has 13 amino acids. CDR3 amino acids: CASSYSSTLEQYF. CDR3 DNA: TGTGCCAGCAGTTACTCCTCGACGCTCGAGCAGTACTTC.

This sequence joins TRBV7-9 and TRBJ2-5; either TRBD1 or TRBD2 may fit D (5 bases each). The V and J ends lost 3 bases and 5 bases respectively, with 22 bases between them. Germline CDR1 and CDR2: SEHNR and FQNEAQ (reference sequence). The CDR3 length is 17 residues. CDR3 amino acids: CASSFGAGTTPGETQYF. DNA for the CDR3: TGTGCCAGCAGCTTTGGGGCAGGGACGACCCCTGGGGAGACCCAGTACTTC.

This clone was recorded a few times. V and J are TRBV11-2 and TRBJ1-5, with D possibly TRBD1 on 5 matching bases. Trimming removed 1 base at V and 3 bases at J, with 10 bases between. Germline CDR1 reads SGHAT; CDR2 reads FQNNGV. CDR3 size: 15 residues. DNA for the CDR3: TGTGCCAGCAGCTTAGGGGGCGAGGTCAATCAGCCCCAGCATTTT. Translation: CASSLGGEVNQPQHF.